The T cell receptor (beta chain) described here comes from a study of prognosis after radiotherapy for stage I lung cancer. Study in general: Participants consisted of stage I non-small cell lung cancer patients, who were enrolled between 2018 and 2019. Study observations and caveats: Differences in TRBV and TRBJ gene usage were reportedly observed between patients with and without metastases.

The authors drew around 6.2 milliliters of peripheral blood at each of two time points. Worth noting for this clonotype: What it binds is not known. A single base is all that separates this from a far larger clone, so a read error is likely.

Two rounds of multiplex PCR amplified TCR beta CDR3 from genomic DNA. For every TRBV and TRBJ gene, a specific primer was used in first-round PCR. Using its own MiXCR run on the multiplex PCR reads, TCRdb lists one record per CDR3 protein. The sample consists of some 35,000 distinct CDR3 sequences, approximately 29% of them appearing once. Per the germline V gene, CDR1 is MNHEY and CDR2 is SVGEGT. Trimming shortened V by 5 bases and J by 8 bases, and 27 bases separated the two germline ends. This CDR3 is built from 17 residues. The sample in question was PBMCs, obtained before or after stereotactic body radiation therapy (not recorded which). The TCR was taken from a donor aged 50 or older with non-small cell lung cancer. The chain is built from TRBV6-2 or TRBV6-3 and TRBJ1-2; possible D gene TRBD1, 6 bases. CDR3 region: CASSESHVAQGPRGYTF. DNA of the CDR3: TGTGCCAGCAGTGAATCGCATGTGGCACAGGGACCGCGAGGCTACACCTTC.